Given below is one TCR beta chain in context. This specimen comes from a study of blood T cells in healthy people across ages. Peripheral blood was drawn, about 9.7 milliliters per donor. The CDR3 runs to 15 residues. V gave up 4 bases and J gave up 4 bases; unmatched junction bases: 10. Germline V gene lookup returns CDR1 SGHRS and CDR2 YFSETQ. Sample-barcoded 5' priming and a J-beta primer mix drove a second PCR of roughly 6 to 12 cycles. Each cDNA was tagged by a template-switch adaptor containing 12 random nucleotides. MiXCR, run by TCRdb on the 5' RACE reads, gives a single entry per CDR3 protein. Of hundreds of thousands of distinct CDR3 sequences in the sample, roughly 50% were seen once.

The sequence derives from a man aged 35 to 55 in good health. Input material: blood. The chain has TRBV5-1 and TRBJ1-1; 7 nucleotides line up with TRBD1. The CDR3 protein is CASSTGDRDGTEAFF. The CDR3 coding sequence is TGCGCCAGCAGCACAGGCGACAGGGACGGCACTGAAGCTTTCTTT.